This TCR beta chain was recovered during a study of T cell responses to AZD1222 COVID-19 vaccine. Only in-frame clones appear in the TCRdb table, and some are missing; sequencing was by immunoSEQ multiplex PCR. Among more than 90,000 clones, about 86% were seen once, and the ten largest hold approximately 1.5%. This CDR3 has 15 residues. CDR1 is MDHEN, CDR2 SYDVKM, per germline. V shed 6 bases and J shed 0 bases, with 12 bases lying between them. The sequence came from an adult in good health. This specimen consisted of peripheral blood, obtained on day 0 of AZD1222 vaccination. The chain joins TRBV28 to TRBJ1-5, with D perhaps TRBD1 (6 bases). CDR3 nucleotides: TGTGCCAGCAGACAGGGAGGGGTTAGCAATCAGCCCCAGCATTTT. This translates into CASRQGGVSNQPQHF.